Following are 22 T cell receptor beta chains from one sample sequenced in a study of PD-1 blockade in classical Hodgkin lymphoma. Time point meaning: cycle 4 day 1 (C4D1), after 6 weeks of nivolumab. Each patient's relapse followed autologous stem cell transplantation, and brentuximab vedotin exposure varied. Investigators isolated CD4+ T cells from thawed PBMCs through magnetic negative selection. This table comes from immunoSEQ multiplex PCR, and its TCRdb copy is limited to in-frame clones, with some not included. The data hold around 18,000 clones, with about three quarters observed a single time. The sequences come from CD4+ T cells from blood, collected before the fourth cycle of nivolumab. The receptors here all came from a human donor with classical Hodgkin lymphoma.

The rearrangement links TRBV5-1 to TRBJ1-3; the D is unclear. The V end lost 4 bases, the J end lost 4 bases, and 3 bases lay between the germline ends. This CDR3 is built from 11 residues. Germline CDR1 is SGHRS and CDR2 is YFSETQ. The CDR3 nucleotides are TGCGCCAGCAGCCAAGGAAACACCATATATTTT. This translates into CASSQGNTIYF.

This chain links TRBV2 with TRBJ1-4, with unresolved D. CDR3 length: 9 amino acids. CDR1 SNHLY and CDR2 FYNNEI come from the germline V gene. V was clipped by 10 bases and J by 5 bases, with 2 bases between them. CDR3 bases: TGTGCCATAAATGAAAAACTGTTTTTT. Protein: CAINEKLFF.

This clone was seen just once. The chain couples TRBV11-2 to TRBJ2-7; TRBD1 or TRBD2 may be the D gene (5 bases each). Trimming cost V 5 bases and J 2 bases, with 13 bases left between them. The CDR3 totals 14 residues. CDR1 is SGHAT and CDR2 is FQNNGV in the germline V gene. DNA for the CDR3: TGTGCCAGCAGCCCCGGGACGGGGACCTACGAGCAGTACTTC. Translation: CASSPGTGTYEQYF.

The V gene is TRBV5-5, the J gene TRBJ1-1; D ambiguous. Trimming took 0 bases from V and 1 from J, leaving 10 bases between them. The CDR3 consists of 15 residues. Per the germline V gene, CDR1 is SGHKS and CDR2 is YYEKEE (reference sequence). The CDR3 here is CASSLVSPPNTEAFF. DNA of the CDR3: TGTGCCAGCAGCTTGGTTAGCCCGCCGAACACTGAAGCTTTCTTT.

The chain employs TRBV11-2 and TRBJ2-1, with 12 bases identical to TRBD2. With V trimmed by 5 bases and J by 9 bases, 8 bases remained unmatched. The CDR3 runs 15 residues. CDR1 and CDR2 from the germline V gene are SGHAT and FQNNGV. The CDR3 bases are TGTGCCAGCAGCCCTTCACTAGCGGGAGGAGGTGAGCAGTTCTTC. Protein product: CASSPSLAGGGEQFF.

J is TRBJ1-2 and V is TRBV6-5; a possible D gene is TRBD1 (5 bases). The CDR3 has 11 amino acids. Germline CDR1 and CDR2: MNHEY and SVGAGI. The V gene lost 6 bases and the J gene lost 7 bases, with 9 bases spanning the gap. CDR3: CASSSGFGYTF. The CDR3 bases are TGTGCCAGCAGCTCAGGGTTTGGCTACACCTTC.

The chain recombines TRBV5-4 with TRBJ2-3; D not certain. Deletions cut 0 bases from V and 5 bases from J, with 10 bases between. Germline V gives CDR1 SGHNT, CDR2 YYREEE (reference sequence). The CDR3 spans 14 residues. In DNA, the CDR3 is TGTGCCAGCAGCTTGGTGGGCAGGCGAGATACGCAGTATTTT. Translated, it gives CASSLVGRRDTQYF. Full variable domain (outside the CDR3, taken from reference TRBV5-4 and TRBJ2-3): ETGVTQSPTHLIKTRGQQVTLRCSSQSGHNTVSWYQQALGQGPQFIFQYYREEENGRGNFPPRFSGLQFPNYSSELNVNALELDDSALYLCASSLVGRRDTQYFGPGTRLTVL.

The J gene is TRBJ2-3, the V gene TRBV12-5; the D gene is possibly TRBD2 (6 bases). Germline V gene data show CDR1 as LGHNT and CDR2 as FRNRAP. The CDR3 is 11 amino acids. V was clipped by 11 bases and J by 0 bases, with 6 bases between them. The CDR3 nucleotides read TGTGCTGGGGGGAGCACAGATACGCAGTATTTT. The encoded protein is CAGGSTDTQYF.

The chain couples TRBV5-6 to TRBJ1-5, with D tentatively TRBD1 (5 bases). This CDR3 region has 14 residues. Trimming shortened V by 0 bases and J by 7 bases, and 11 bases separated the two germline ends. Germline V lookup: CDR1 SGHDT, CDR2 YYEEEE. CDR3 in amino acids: CASSLARAHQPQHF. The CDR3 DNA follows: TGTGCCAGCAGCTTGGCCAGGGCGCACCAGCCCCAGCATTTT.

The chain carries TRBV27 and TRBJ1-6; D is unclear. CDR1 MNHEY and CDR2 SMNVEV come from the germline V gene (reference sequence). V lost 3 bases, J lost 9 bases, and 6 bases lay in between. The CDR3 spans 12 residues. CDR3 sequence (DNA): TGTGCCAGCAGTTTCCCCCGTTCACCCCTCCACTTT. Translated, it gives CASSFPRSPLHF.

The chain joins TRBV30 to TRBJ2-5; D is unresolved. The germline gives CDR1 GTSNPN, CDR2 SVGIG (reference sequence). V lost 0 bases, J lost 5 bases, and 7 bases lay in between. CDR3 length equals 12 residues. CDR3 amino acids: CAWSVYIETQYF. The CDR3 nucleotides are TGTGCCTGGAGTGTATACATCGAGACCCAGTACTTC.

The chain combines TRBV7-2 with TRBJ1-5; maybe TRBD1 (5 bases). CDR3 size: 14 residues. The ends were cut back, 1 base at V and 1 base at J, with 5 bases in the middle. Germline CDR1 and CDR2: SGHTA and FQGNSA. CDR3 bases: TGTGCCAGCAGCTTAGGACAGAGCAATCAGCCCCAGCATTTT. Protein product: CASSLGQSNQPQHF.

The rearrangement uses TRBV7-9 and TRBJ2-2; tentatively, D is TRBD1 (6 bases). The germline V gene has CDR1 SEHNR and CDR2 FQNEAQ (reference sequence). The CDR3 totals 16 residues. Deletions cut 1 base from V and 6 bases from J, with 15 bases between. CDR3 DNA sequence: TGTGCCAGCAGCTTAGGGCAGGGGAGAGAGTCCGGGGAGCTGTTTTTT. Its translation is CASSLGQGRESGELFF.

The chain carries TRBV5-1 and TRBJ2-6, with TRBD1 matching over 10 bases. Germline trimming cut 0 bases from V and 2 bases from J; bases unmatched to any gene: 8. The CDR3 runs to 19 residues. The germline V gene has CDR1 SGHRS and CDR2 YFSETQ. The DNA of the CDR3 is TGCGCCAGCAGCTTGGCCCTGGGACAGGGGAAACCTGGGGCCAACGTCCTGACTTTC. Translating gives CASSLALGQGKPGANVLTF. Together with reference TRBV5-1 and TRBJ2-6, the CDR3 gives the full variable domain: KAGVTQTPRYLIKTRGQQVTLSCSPISGHRSVSWYQQTPGQGLQFLFEYFSETQRNKGNFPGRFSGRQFSNSRSEMNVSTLELGDSALYLCASSLALGQGKPGANVLTFGAGSRLTVL.

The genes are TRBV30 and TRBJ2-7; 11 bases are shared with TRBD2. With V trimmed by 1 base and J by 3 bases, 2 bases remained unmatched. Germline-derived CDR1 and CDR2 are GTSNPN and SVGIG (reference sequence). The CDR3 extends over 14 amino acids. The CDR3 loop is CAWSGTSGYYEQYF. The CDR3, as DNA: TGTGCCTGGAGTGGGACTAGCGGGTACTACGAGCAGTACTTC.

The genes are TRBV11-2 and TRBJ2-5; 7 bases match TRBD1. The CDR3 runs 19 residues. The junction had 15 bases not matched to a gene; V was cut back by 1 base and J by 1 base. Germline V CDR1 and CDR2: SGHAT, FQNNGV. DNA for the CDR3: TGTGCCAGCAGCTTAGGAGTACAATTGGGTAACAGGGGCCAAGAGACCCAGTACTTC. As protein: CASSLGVQLGNRGQETQYF.

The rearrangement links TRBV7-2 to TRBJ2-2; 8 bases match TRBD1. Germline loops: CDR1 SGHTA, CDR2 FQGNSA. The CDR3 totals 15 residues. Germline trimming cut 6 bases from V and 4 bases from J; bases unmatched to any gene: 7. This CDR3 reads CASSSRTGPTGELFF. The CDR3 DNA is TGTGCCAGCAGTTCCCGGACAGGGCCCACCGGGGAGCTGTTTTTT.

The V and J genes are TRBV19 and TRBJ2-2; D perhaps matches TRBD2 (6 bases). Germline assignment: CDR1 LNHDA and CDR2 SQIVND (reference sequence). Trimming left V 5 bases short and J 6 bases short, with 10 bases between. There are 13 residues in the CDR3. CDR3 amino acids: CASSGTGAGELFF. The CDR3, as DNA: TGTGCCAGTAGTGGGACTGGGGCCGGGGAGCTGTTTTTT.

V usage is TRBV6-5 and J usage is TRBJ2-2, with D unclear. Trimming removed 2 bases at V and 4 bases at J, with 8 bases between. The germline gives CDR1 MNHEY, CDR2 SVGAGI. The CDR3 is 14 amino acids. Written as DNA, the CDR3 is TGTGCCAGCAGTTACGTCCCTAGCACCGGGGAGCTGTTTTTT. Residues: CASSYVPSTGELFF.

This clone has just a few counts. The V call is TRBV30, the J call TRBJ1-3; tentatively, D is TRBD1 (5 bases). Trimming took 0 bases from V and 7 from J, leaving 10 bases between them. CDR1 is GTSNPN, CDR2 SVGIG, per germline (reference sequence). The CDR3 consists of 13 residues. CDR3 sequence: CAWSVGPMNTIYF. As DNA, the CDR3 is TGTGCCTGGAGTGTGGGGCCCATGAACACCATATATTTT.

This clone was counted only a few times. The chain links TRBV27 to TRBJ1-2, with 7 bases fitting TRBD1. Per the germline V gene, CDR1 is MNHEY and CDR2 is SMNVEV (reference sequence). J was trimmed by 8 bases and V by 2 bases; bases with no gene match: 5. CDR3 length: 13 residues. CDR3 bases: TGTGCCAGCAGTTTAAAACAGGGGTGGGGCTACACCTTC. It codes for CASSLKQGWGYTF.

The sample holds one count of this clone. This chain's CDR3 is CARAGAANEKLFF. The CDR3 DNA reads as TGTGCCAGAGCGGGGGCAGCTAATGAAAAACTGTTTTTT. V and J are TRBV2 and TRBJ1-4, with TRBD1 as a possible D gene (6 bases). The V end was cut by 9 bases, the J end by 3 bases, with 11 bases between. The CDR3 has 13 residues. From germline, CDR1 is SNHLY and CDR2 FYNNEI.